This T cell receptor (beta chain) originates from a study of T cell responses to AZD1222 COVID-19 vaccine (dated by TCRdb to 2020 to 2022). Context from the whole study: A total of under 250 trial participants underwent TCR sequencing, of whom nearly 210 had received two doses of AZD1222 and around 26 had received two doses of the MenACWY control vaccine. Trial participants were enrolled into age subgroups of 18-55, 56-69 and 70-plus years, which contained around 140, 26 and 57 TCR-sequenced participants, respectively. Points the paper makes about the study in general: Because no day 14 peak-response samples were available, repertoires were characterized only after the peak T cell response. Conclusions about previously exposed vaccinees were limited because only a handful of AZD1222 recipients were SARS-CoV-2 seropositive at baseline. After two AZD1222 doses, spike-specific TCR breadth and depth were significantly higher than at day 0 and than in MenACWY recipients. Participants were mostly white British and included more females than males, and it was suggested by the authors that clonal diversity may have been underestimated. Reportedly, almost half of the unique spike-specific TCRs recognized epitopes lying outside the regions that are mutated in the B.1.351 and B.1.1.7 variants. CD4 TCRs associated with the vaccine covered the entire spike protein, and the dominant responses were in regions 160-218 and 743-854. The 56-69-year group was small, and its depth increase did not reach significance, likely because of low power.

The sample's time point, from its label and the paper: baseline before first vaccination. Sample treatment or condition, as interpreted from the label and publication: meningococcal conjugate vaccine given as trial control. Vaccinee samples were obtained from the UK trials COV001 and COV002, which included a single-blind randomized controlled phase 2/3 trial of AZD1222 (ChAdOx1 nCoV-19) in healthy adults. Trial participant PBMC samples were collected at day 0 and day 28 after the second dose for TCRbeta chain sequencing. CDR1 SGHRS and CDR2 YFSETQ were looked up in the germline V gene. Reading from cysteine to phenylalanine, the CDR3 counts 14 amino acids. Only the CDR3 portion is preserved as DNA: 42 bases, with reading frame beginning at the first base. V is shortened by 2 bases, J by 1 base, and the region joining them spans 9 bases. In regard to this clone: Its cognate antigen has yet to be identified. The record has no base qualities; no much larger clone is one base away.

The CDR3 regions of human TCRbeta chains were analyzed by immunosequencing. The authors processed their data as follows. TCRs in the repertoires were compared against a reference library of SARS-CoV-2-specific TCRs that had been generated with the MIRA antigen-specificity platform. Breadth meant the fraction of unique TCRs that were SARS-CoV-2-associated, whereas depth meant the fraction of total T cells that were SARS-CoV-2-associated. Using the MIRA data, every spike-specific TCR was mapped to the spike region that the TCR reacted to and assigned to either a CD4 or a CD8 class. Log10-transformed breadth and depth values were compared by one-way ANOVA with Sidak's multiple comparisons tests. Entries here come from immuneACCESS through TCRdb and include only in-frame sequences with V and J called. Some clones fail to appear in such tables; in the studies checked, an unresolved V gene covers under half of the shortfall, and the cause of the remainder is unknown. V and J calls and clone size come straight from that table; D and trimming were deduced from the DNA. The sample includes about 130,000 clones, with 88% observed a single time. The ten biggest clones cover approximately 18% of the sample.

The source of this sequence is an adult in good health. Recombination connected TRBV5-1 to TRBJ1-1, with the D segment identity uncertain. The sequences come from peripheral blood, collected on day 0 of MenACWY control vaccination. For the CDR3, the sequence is CASSLGPSNTEAFF. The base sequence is TGCGCCAGCAGCTTAGGACCGTCGAACACTGAAGCTTTCTTT.